The 31 T cell receptor beta chains below come from one sample, sequenced in a study of T cells after yellow fever vaccination. One entry per CDR3 protein, called by TCRdb with MiXCR from the 5' RACE reads. The sample yields some 600,000 distinct CDR3 sequences, about a sixth seen once. The sequencing used PBMCs, collected roughly 5 days after the first yellow fever vaccination. The receptors were sampled from a young man who received the YFV17D yellow fever vaccine.

The chain uses TRBV4-1 and TRBJ2-2, with D maybe TRBD2 (7 bases). Per germline, CDR1 MGHRA and CDR2 YSYEKL. The length of the CDR3 is 18 residues. The V end lost 4 bases, the J end lost 0 bases, and 18 bases lay between the germline ends. The CDR3, as DNA: TGCGCCAGCAGCCGCCCCCGAAGGGGGGGATCGAACACCGGGGAGCTGTTTTTT. Amino acid sequence: CASSRPRRGGSNTGELFF.

V is TRBV30 and J is TRBJ1-1; tentative D call: TRBD1 (5 bases). The V end was cut by 2 bases, the J end by 0 bases, with 10 bases between. CDR1 is GTSNPN and CDR2 is SVGIG in the germline V gene (reference sequence). The CDR3 runs 14 residues. The CDR3 loop is CAWSRQIMNTEAFF. For the CDR3, the DNA is TGTGCCTGGAGTAGACAGATCATGAACACTGAAGCTTTCTTT.

This clonotype has just a few counts. The chain joins TRBV4-1 to TRBJ2-7; 9 bases map to TRBD1. V was clipped by 4 bases and J by 4 bases; unmatched bases: 8. Germline V gene lookup returns CDR1 MGHRA and CDR2 YSYEKL. The CDR3 spans 15 residues. As DNA, the CDR3 is TGCGCCAGCAGCCCTAAGGACAGGGGAGGGTACGAGCAGTACTTC. Translation: CASSPKDRGGYEQYF.

The rearrangement uses TRBV12-3 or TRBV12-4 and TRBJ1-4; TRBD1 might be the D (6 bases). V was cut by 6 bases and J by 1 base, with 9 bases left in between. The CDR3 is 14 amino acids. Written as DNA, the CDR3 is TGTGCCAGCAGCAAACAGGGAACTAATGAAAAACTGTTTTTT. Its protein product is CASSKQGTNEKLFF.

The V call is TRBV20-1, the J call TRBJ1-2; D is unresolved. V lost 3 bases, J lost 4 bases, and 9 bases lay in between. The CDR3 loop spans 12 amino acids. Looked up from germline, CDR1 is DFQATT and CDR2 is SNEGSKA (reference sequence). CDR3 amino acids: CSASWQLYGYTF. CDR3 nucleotides: TGCAGTGCTAGTTGGCAGCTCTATGGCTACACCTTC.

In this sample, this clonotype turned up a few times. The rearrangement links TRBV4-3 to TRBJ1-2; 8 nucleotides line up with TRBD1. Germline V CDR1 and CDR2: LGHNA, YSLEER. The CDR3 loop spans 15 amino acids. V lost 0 bases to trimming and J lost 4 bases; unmatched junction nucleotides: 4. In nucleotides, the CDR3 is TGCGCCAGCAGCCAAGATCTAGGACAGGGCTATGGCTACACCTTC. It yields the protein CASSQDLGQGYGYTF.

The V gene is TRBV5-6, the J gene TRBJ1-1; the D is unclear. Germline-derived CDR1 and CDR2 are SGHDT and YYEEEE. This CDR3 has 13 amino acids. The germline V and J ends were trimmed by 2 bases and 1 base, with 6 bases remaining between them. The CDR3 reads CASSFLENTEAFF. Here the CDR3 DNA reads TGTGCCAGCAGCTTCCTGGAGAACACTGAAGCTTTCTTT. Full variable domain (outside the CDR3, taken from reference TRBV5-6 and TRBJ1-1): DAGVTQSPTHLIKTRGQQVTLRCSPKSGHDTVSWYQQALGQGPQFIFQYYEEEERQRGNFPDRFSGHQFPNYSSELNVNALLLGDSALYLCASSFLENTEAFFGQGTRLTVV.

The sample holds a few counts of this clonotype. This chain links TRBV4-3 with TRBJ1-1; D remains unclear. The CDR3 contains 15 residues. The germline V and J ends were trimmed by 7 bases and 3 bases, with 18 bases remaining between them. From germline, CDR1 is LGHNA and CDR2 YSLEER. The CDR3 DNA reads as TGCGCCAGCAAACCCGTACGATGGGGTGACACTGAAGCTTTCTTT. This codes for CASKPVRWGDTEAFF.

This clonotype was observed many times. J is TRBJ2-7 and V is TRBV7-2; 9 positions match TRBD1. The CDR3 runs to 15 residues. V lost 2 bases and J lost 4; bases outside the gene matches: 6. From germline, CDR1 is SGHTA and CDR2 FQGNSA. In DNA form, the CDR3 reads TGTGCCAGCAGCTTAAATGGACAGGGGATATACGAGCAGTACGTC. It translates to CASSLNGQGIYEQYV.

The genes are TRBV19 and TRBJ1-2, with 7 bases lining up with TRBD1. The length of the CDR3 is 12 residues. Germline V lookup: CDR1 LNHDA, CDR2 SQIVND (reference sequence). The trim removed 8 bases at V and 4 bases at J, leaving 4 bases unmatched. CDR3 sequence reads: CASYGQAYGYTF. The CDR3 region has the DNA TGTGCCAGTTATGGACAGGCCTATGGCTACACCTTC.

This clonotype was counted only a few times. The CDR3 sequence is CASSADRKNTGELFF. CDR3 DNA: TGTGCCAGCAGCGCGGACAGGAAGAACACCGGGGAGCTGTTTTTT. The V call is TRBV5-7, the J call TRBJ2-2; 7 bases align to TRBD1. TRBV5-7 is an open reading frame whose function is uncertain. J gave up 1 base and V 4 bases, and 4 bases lay outside the gene matches. There are 15 residues in the CDR3.

This clonotype was counted a few times. Its ends do not fully match the called genes, so a read error is possible. This chain uses TRBV6-4 with TRBJ1-4, with TRBD1 matching 9 bases. Germline V CDR1 and CDR2: MRHNA, SNTAGT. This CDR3 comprises 10 residues. The CDR3 is CASGSGTGYF. In DNA, the CDR3 is TGTGCCAGCGGATCCGGGACAGGGTATTTT.

This clonotype was recorded many times. V usage is TRBV5-1 and J usage is TRBJ2-1; no clear D. Germline V lookup: CDR1 SGHRS, CDR2 YFSETQ. The CDR3 sequence is 13 residues long. V was shortened by 4 bases and J by 5 bases, with 10 bases between the two germline ends. CDR3 in DNA: TGCGCCAGCAGCAGGCCCTTGAACAATGAGCAGTTCTTC. Its translation is CASSRPLNNEQFF.

This clonotype was recorded once. The CDR3 DNA reads TGCGCCAGCAGCAACACAGGGGAGGCGGCTTTCTTT. Its translation: CASSNTGEAAFF. The V call is TRBV5-1, the J call TRBJ1-1; 7 bases fit TRBD1. Losses at the gene ends were 4 bases for V and 11 bases for J; bases not matched to a gene: 8. The CDR3 extends over 12 amino acids. Germline CDR1 and CDR2: SGHRS and YFSETQ. Supplemented by reference TRBV5-1 and TRBJ1-1, the full variable domain reads KAGVTQTPRYLIKTRGQQVTLSCSPISGHRSVSWYQQTPGQGLQFLFEYFSETQRNKGNFPGRFSGRQFSNSRSEMNVSTLELGDSALYLCASSNTGEAAFFGQGTRLTVV.

The chain uses TRBV4-3 and TRBJ2-7; D ambiguous. V lost 1 base and J 2 bases, leaving 3 bases between the germline ends. Per the germline V gene, CDR1 is LGHNA and CDR2 is YSLEER. This CDR3 is built from 12 residues. CDR3 bases: TGCGCCAGCAGCCAAGTCCCCTACGAGCAGTACTTC. Translation: CASSQVPYEQYF.

This clonotype has more than one count but fewer than ten. The CDR3 bases are TGTGCCAGCAGTCAAACCCAACGGAATGAGCAGTTCTTC. It encodes CASSQTQRNEQFF. The chain uses TRBV11-3 and TRBJ2-1; D ambiguous. Between the trimmed V and J ends, which lost 6 bases and 7 bases, there was a span of 13 bases. CDR1 is SGHNT, CDR2 YENEEA, per germline. The CDR3 runs 13 residues.

The chain employs TRBV11-2 and TRBJ1-1, with D uncertain. Per germline, CDR1 SGHAT and CDR2 FQNNGV. The CDR3 extends over 14 amino acids. The V end was cut by 3 bases, the J end by 4 bases, with 12 bases between. Here the CDR3 reads CASSLDPAGTEAFF. The CDR3 bases are TGTGCCAGCAGCTTGGACCCAGCGGGCACTGAAGCTTTCTTT.

This clonotype has just a few counts. The rearrangement joins TRBV11-2 to TRBJ1-5; 11 bases agree with TRBD1. Germline loops: CDR1 SGHAT, CDR2 FQNNGV. Unmatched junction bases numbered 15, after V lost 5 bases and J lost 6 bases. This CDR3 is 18 amino acids long. As DNA, the CDR3 is TGTGCCAGCAGCCTCGGACAGGGGGCGCGGGAGGAGAGTCAGCCCCAGCATTTT. Its translation: CASSLGQGAREESQPQHF.

The genes are TRBV5-1 and TRBJ2-4; TRBD1 aligns across 7 bases. Germline V lookup: CDR1 SGHRS, CDR2 YFSETQ. The CDR3 spans 15 residues. V lost 0 bases and J lost 8; bases outside the gene matches: 8. DNA of the CDR3: TGCGCCAGCAGCTTGGCCTCAACAGGGGTGGACATTCAGTACTTC. Its protein product is CASSLASTGVDIQYF.

The rearrangement joins TRBV18 to TRBJ1-2, with a tentative D call TRBD1 (6 bases). Germline V gene data show CDR1 as KGHSH and CDR2 as LQKENI. The CDR3 loop spans 17 amino acids. V lost 0 bases and J 4 bases, leaving 18 bases between the germline ends. DNA of the CDR3: TGTGCCAGCTCACCACCGTTCTTAGCAGGGGATTCCTATGGCTACACCTTC. Amino acid sequence: CASSPPFLAGDSYGYTF. Looking up the rest from reference TRBV18 and TRBJ1-2 gives the full variable domain: NAGVMQNPRHLVRRRGQEARLRCSPMKGHSHVYWYRQLPEEGLKFMVYLQKENIIDESGMPKERFSAEFPKEGPSILRIQQVVRGDSAAYFCASSPPFLAGDSYGYTFGSGTRLTVV.

V and J are TRBV15 and TRBJ2-1, with D perhaps matching TRBD1 or TRBD2 (6 bases each). Per the germline V gene, CDR1 is LNHNV and CDR2 is YYDKDF (reference sequence). Trimming pared 8 bases from V and 6 bases from J, leaving 17 bases between. The CDR3 runs to 14 residues. This chain's CDR3 is CATEATRGFNEQFF. CDR3 in DNA: TGTGCCACCGAGGCGACTAGGGGGTTCAATGAGCAGTTCTTC.

The CDR3 sequence is CATAKGTYEQYF. CDR3 bases: TGTGCCACGGCAAAGGGCACCTACGAGCAGTACTTC. The chain carries TRBV10-3 and TRBJ2-7; D gene uncertain. The CDR3 has 12 amino acids. The ends were cut back, 10 bases at V and 2 bases at J, with 12 bases in the middle. Per the germline V gene, CDR1 is ENHRY and CDR2 is SYGVKD.

For this clonotype: A much larger clone is a single base away; this may be a read error. This rearrangement joins TRBV12-3 or TRBV12-4 to TRBJ1-2; D is perhaps TRBD1 (6 bases). Trimming removed 5 bases from V and 3 bases from J, with 7 bases in between. There are 12 residues in the CDR3. This chain's CDR3 is CASSTGYYGYTF. DNA of the CDR3: TGTGCCAGCAGTACAGGGTACTATGGCTACACCTTC.

A few counts support this clonotype. V and J are TRBV7-9 and TRBJ2-4; a possible D gene is TRBD1 (6 bases). Germline CDR1 is SEHNR and CDR2 is FQNEAQ (reference sequence). V lost 3 bases and J lost 1, with 10 bases in between. This CDR3 has 15 amino acids. The CDR3 nucleotides are TGTGCCAGCAGCTTCTGGGGGCTGGCCAAAAACATTCAGTACTTC. Amino acid sequence: CASSFWGLAKNIQYF.

The chain uses TRBV6-1 and TRBJ1-1, with 7 bases matching TRBD1. Germline trimming cut 7 bases from V and 6 bases from J; bases unmatched to any gene: 11. CDR3 length: 14 amino acids. Germline lookup yields CDR1 MNHNS and CDR2 SASEGT. The CDR3 region has the DNA TGTGCCAGCATCTCGACAGGGAGGGTTCCTGAAGCTTTCTTT. This gives the protein CASISTGRVPEAFF.

The rearrangement uses TRBV7-2 and TRBJ1-1; D remains ambiguous. CDR3 length: 14 residues. CDR1 and CDR2 (germline): SGHTA, FQGNSA. Deletions cut 5 bases from V and 6 bases from J, with 16 bases between. The CDR3 here is CASSPGPGGAEAFF. In DNA form, the CDR3 reads TGTGCCAGCAGCCCCGGACCGGGAGGCGCTGAAGCTTTCTTT.

The V call is TRBV11-2, the J call TRBJ1-2; tentatively, D is TRBD1 (5 bases). In germline, CDR1 is SGHAT, CDR2 FQNNGV. CDR3 length: 18 amino acids. With 3 bases removed from V and 8 bases from J, the gap between germline ends came to 28 bases. Here the CDR3 DNA reads TGTGCCAGCAGCTTTGACCAGAGGGGACGGCGGGGCTTTAGCGGCTACACCTTC. Translated, it gives CASSFDQRGRRGFSGYTF.

The chain recombines TRBV6-2 or TRBV6-3 with TRBJ1-1, with a possible D match to TRBD1 (5 bases). This CDR3 spans 12 amino acids. Germline CDR1 is MNHEY and CDR2 is SVGEGT. Between the trimmed V and J ends, which lost 8 bases and 8 bases, there was a span of 15 bases. CDR3 sequence: CASLLTGGEAFF. The CDR3 bases are TGTGCCAGCCTTCTAACAGGAGGAGAAGCTTTCTTT.

This clonotype was detected only a few times. The rearrangement joins TRBV12-3 or TRBV12-4 to TRBJ2-7, with 7 bases fitting TRBD1. CDR3 length: 16 amino acids. The V gene end was trimmed by 5 bases and the J gene end by 4 bases; junction bases not matched to a gene: 14. In nucleotides, the CDR3 is TGTGCCAGCAGTCCTACTCTGGGGACAGTCATTTACGAGCAGTACTTC. Encoded protein: CASSPTLGTVIYEQYF.

CDR3 loop: CATSRVHGGAGDTQYF. The DNA of the CDR3 is TGTGCCACCAGCAGAGTTCACGGGGGGGCTGGAGATACGCAGTATTTT. The chain has TRBV15 and TRBJ2-3; 8 nucleotides agree with TRBD2. The CDR3 is 16 residues long. The V gene end was trimmed by 1 base and the J gene end by 5 bases; junction bases not matched to a gene: 8. Germline V gene data show CDR1 as LNHNV and CDR2 as YYDKDF (reference sequence).

J is TRBJ1-2 and V is TRBV10-3; possibly TRBD1 for D (6 bases). The CDR3 runs 10 residues. The V gene lost 10 bases and the J gene lost 5 bases, with 8 bases spanning the gap. In germline, CDR1 is ENHRY, CDR2 SYGVKD. CDR3 coding DNA: TGTGCCACAGGGGATTATGGCTACACCTTC. Translating gives CATGDYGYTF.